These T cell receptor beta chains were read from a single sample in a study of beta chain features in type 1 diabetes. Method: immunoSEQ multiplex PCR; TCRdb's copy keeps in-frame clones and lacks some. Of about 620,000 clones listed, around 15% were seen once; the top ten hold under 0.095%. The material sequenced was naive CD4+ T cells from blood. The origin of the receptors is a young man in good health. The CDR3 runs from the conserved cysteine through the conserved F or W. A D gene is named only where the DNA matches it firmly. Where a row states a size, it is once, few, many or the class of an expanded clone; other rows omit it.

TGCAGCGTTGCGGGCGGTGGGATGAACACTGAAGCTTTCTTT	CSVAGGGMNTEAFF	TRBV29-1	TRBJ1-1	14	few	.
TGTGCCAGCAGCTTAGGATGGGCAGGGGATGGACAGCCCCAGCATTTT	CASSLGWAGDGQPQHF	TRBV7-6	TRBJ1-5	16	.	.
TGCGCCAGCAGCTTGGATGGGGACTCACCCCTCCACTTT	CASSLDGDSPLHF	TRBV5-1	TRBJ1-6	13	few	.
TGTGCCACCAGCAGACCCCGTTTTTGGATAGCGGATATCTCTGGGGCCAACGTCCTGACTTTC	CATSRPRFWIADISGANVLTF	TRBV15	TRBJ2-6	21	.	.
TGTGCCAGCTCACCTCAGAGTGTCACCGGCAATCAGCCCCAGCATTTT	CASSPQSVTGNQPQHF	TRBV18	TRBJ1-5	16	few	.
TGTGCCATCAGTGAAGGGGGGACAGTCTCCTACGAGCAGTACTTC	CAISEGGTVSYEQYF	TRBV10-3	TRBJ2-7	15	.	.
TGTGCCAGCAGCTCGTTAAAGGGTCGCGGTAGAGATACGCAGTATTTT	CASSSLKGRGRDTQYF	TRBV11-2	TRBJ2-3	16	.	.
TGTGCCAGCAGCTTAGTTTCGGGGACGCCTTACAATGAGCAGTTCTTC	CASSLVSGTPYNEQFF	TRBV11-2	TRBJ2-1	16	.	.
TGTGCCAGCACCCCCGGACGGCCCCAGCATTTT	CASTPGRPQHF	TRBV28	TRBJ1-5	11	few	.
TGTGCCAGCAGCGTAGAGGGCAGAAACTACGAGCAGTACTTC	CASSVEGRNYEQYF	TRBV9	TRBJ2-7	14	.	.
TGTGCCAGCAGCTCGGGGGGGTCCCTCTACGAGCAGTACTTC	CASSSGGSLYEQYF	TRBV7-2	TRBJ2-7	14	.	TRBD2
TGTGCCAGCAGTGTGGCGGATGAAAAACTGTTTTTT	CASSVADEKLFF	TRBV2	TRBJ1-4	12	many	.
TGTGCCAGCAGCTTTGGGGAACTCAAAAACATTCAGTACTTC	CASSFGELKNIQYF	TRBV7-2	TRBJ2-4	14	few	.
TGTGCCATCAGTGGAGGCGTCTACGAGCAGTACTTC	CAISGGVYEQYF	TRBV10-3	TRBJ2-7	12	.	.
TGTGCCAGCAGCTTAGGGGGTTTTGGGACCCATAGCTCCTACGAGCAGTACTTC	CASSLGGFGTHSSYEQYF	TRBV7-7	TRBJ2-7	18	.	.
TGCGCCAGCAGCGTGGATTACCTCAAAAACATTCAGTACTTC	CASSVDYLKNIQYF	TRBV5-1	TRBJ2-4	14	few	.
TGCGCCAGCAGCGTAACAACAGGGGCAGGCACCGGGGAGCTGTTTTTT	CASSVTTGAGTGELFF	TRBV5-1	TRBJ2-2	16	few	TRBD1
TGTGCCAGCAGCTTACAGGGGGGATACAATGAGCAGTTCTTC	CASSLQGGYNEQFF	TRBV7-2	TRBJ2-1	14	.	.
TGTGCCAGCAGGAGACAGGGGGCGAACACTGAAGCTTTCTTT	CASRRQGANTEAFF	TRBV27	TRBJ1-1	14	few	TRBD1
TGTGCCAGCAGCCACAGGCTAGCGGGGGGGAGAACCGGGGAGCTGTTTTTT	CASSHRLAGGRTGELFF	TRBV5-4	TRBJ2-2	17	.	TRBD2
TGTGCCAGCAGGGGACAGGGTCTGGGCACCGGGGAGCTGTTTTTT	CASRGQGLGTGELFF	TRBV28	TRBJ2-2	15	.	TRBD1
TGTGCCAGCAGCTTACTCGCTAGGGGCACTGAAGCTTTCTTT	CASSLLARGTEAFF	TRBV13	TRBJ1-1	14	few	.
TGCGCCAGCAGCTTCGGTCCGACCACTGAAGCTTTCTTT	CASSFGPTTEAFF	TRBV5-1	TRBJ1-1	13	few	.
TGTGCCTGGAGTGTAACCAGGGGAAACACCATATATTTT	CAWSVTRGNTIYF	TRBV30	TRBJ1-3	13	.	.
TGTGCCTGGAGGGGACAGGGGTACAATCAGCCCCAGCATTTT	CAWRGQGYNQPQHF	TRBV30	TRBJ1-5	14	.	TRBD1
TGTGCCAGCAGCCATATTAGGACAAAAGCTTTCTTT	CASSHIRTKAFF	TRBV14	TRBJ1-1	12	few	.
TGTGCCTGGTACAGGGAATGGGGCACTGAAGCTTTCTTT	CAWYREWGTEAFF	TRBV30	TRBJ1-1	13	.	.
TGCGCCAGCAGTACTGGACCCGCAAGAAACACCATATATTTT	CASSTGPARNTIYF	TRBV23-1	TRBJ1-3	14	few	.
TGTGCCAGCAGCGGACGGGACAGAACCGGGGAGCTGTTTTTT	CASSGRDRTGELFF	TRBV9	TRBJ2-2	14	.	TRBD1
TGTGCCACCAGCCGGGGAGACAACTCCTACGAGCAGTACTTC	CATSRGDNSYEQYF	TRBV15	TRBJ2-7	14	few	.
TGTGCCAGCAGCCAGGTGGGGATCGGCAATCAGCCCCAGCATTTT	CASSQVGIGNQPQHF	TRBV7-9	TRBJ1-5	15	many	.
TGTGCCACCCGTAGGGTTACAGATACGCAGTATTTT	CATRRVTDTQYF	TRBV2	TRBJ2-3	12	.	.
TGTGCCACCAGCAGAGATAACTATGGCTACACCTTC	CATSRDNYGYTF	TRBV15	TRBJ1-2	12	.	.
TGTGCCAGCAGCGTAGGTGGCACAGTCTGGCAGCCCCAGCATTTT	CASSVGGTVWQPQHF	TRBV9	TRBJ1-5	15	.	.
TGTGCCTCCAAGGCCCACGAGCAGTACTTC	CASKAHEQYF	TRBV28	TRBJ2-7	10	.	.
TGCGCCAGCAGCCAAGGGCCTGGGGGCTCCTACGAGCAGTACTTC	CASSQGPGGSYEQYF	TRBV4-3	TRBJ2-7	15	.	.
TGTGCCAGCAGCTCATCTAGGATTACAGATACGCAGTATTTT	CASSSSRITDTQYF	TRBV13	TRBJ2-3	14	few	.
TGTGCCAGCAGTTACTCAGGGGGTAGAGGCTACACCTTC	CASSYSGGRGYTF	TRBV6-5	TRBJ1-2	13	.	.
TGTGCCAGCAGTGAGGGGACACAATCGGACTACGAGCAGTACTTC	CASSEGTQSDYEQYF	TRBV6-4	TRBJ2-7	15	.	.
TGTGCCAGCAGTTCTCCGGGAGGCCCCACAGATACGCAGTATTTT	CASSSPGGPTDTQYF	TRBV6-5	TRBJ2-3	15	.	TRBD2
TGTGCCAGCAGTCCGTACAGGGGCCAAGAGACCCAGTACTTC	CASSPYRGQETQYF	TRBV6-5	TRBJ2-5	14	few	TRBD1
TGTGCCAGCAATAAATACAGAGGAACCTACGAGCAGTACTTC	CASNKYRGTYEQYF	TRBV6-5	TRBJ2-7	14	few	.
TGTGCCAGCAGCTCTCAGTCGGGCACGGCTGCGCCCCAGCATTTT	CASSSQSGTAAPQHF	TRBV5-6	TRBJ1-5	15	.	.
TGTGCCAGCAGCTTAGGTACTAGCGGCTACAATGAGCAGTTCTTC	CASSLGTSGYNEQFF	TRBV7-9	TRBJ2-1	15	.	TRBD2
TGTGCCAGCAGCCCCTGGCCAGGGACAGCACTCTCCTACGAGCAGTACTTC	CASSPWPGTALSYEQYF	TRBV7-2	TRBJ2-7	17	.	TRBD1
TGTGCCAGCAGTCCCGAGGGGAGGGTCGGGGAGCTGTTTTTT	CASSPEGRVGELFF	TRBV28	TRBJ2-2	14	.	TRBD2
TGTGCCAGTAGCCTAGCGGGAGCGGATGGCTACGAGCAGTACTTC	CASSLAGADGYEQYF	TRBV19	TRBJ2-7	15	few	TRBD2
TGTGCCAGCTCACGACCCGGCAGGGCGACCTACGAGCAGTACTTC	CASSRPGRATYEQYF	TRBV18	TRBJ2-7	15	few	.
TGTGCCAGCAGCCCGCGTAGGGGGGCGGCTGGGGCCAACGTCCTGACTTTC	CASSPRRGAAGANVLTF	TRBV7-2	TRBJ2-6	17	.	.
TGCAGCGTTTTACTAGGGTACGAGCAGTACTTC	CSVLLGYEQYF	TRBV29-1	TRBJ2-7	11	.	.
TGTGCCAGTAGGGAGACTCTAAGCTCTGGAAACACCATATATTTT	CASRETLSSGNTIYF	TRBV9	TRBJ1-3	15	.	.
TGCGCCAGCAGCCAAGGGCGAAGATTTAATGAAAAACTGTTTTTT	CASSQGRRFNEKLFF	TRBV4-1	TRBJ1-4	15	.	.
TGTGCCAGCAGTAGGGTACGACGCACAGATACGCAGTATTTT	CASSRVRRTDTQYF	TRBV2	TRBJ2-3	14	few	.
TGTGCCAGCAGTGGACGGGGCGGGGCAACTTCCCCTCCTTACGAGCAGTACTTC	CASSGRGGATSPPYEQYF	TRBV28	TRBJ2-7	18	.	.
TGTGCCTGGAGTCAGGGAGAGACCCAGTACTTC	CAWSQGETQYF	TRBV30	TRBJ2-5	11	.	.
TGTGCCAGCAGTGAAGGCTACGAGCAGTACTTC	CASSEGYEQYF	TRBV6-1	TRBJ2-7	11	.	.
TGCAGCGTTGATCAGGGGAACACCGGGGAGCTGTTTTTT	CSVDQGNTGELFF	TRBV29-1	TRBJ2-2	13	.	.
TGTGCCAGCAGCGTAGGGGCACGGGACGGCTCCTACGAGCAGTACTTC	CASSVGARDGSYEQYF	TRBV9	TRBJ2-7	16	.	.
TGTGCCAGCAGTTCGCTTCCGGGACAGGGGCCCAGATTC	CASSSLPGQGPRF	TRBV28	TRBJ2-7	13	.	TRBD1